Each of the 32 T cell receptor beta chains below was sequenced from the same sample in a study of blood T cell repertoires in COVID-19. The repertoire was sequenced with immunoSEQ multiplex PCR; TCRdb's copy has only in-frame clones and lacks some. Of 140,000 to 150,000 clones in the sample, approximately 89% are singletons; the top ten hold 1.5% to 2%. Sample: peripheral blood. The receptors stem from a human donor in a cohort sampled during active COVID-19.

Here the CDR3 reads CASRDPVGTPLYYGYTF. CDR3 DNA: TGCGCCAGCAGAGATCCGGTAGGGACACCGCTTTACTATGGCTACACCTTC. The chain carries TRBV5-1 and TRBJ1-2; possible D gene TRBD1, 6 bases. The CDR3 loop spans 17 amino acids. V lost 5 bases, J lost 3 bases, and 23 bases lay in between. CDR1 SGHRS and CDR2 YFSETQ come from the germline V gene.

The J gene is TRBJ2-5, the V gene TRBV5-1; TRBD1 might be the D (7 bases). Between the trimmed V and J ends, which lost 7 bases and 4 bases, there was a span of 17 bases. The CDR3 is 14 amino acids. Germline CDR1 SGHRS, CDR2 YFSETQ. CDR3 residues: CASEIGQGGETQYF. The DNA of the CDR3 is TGCGCCAGCGAGATAGGGCAGGGGGGAGAGACCCAGTACTTC.

The V call is TRBV9, the J call TRBJ1-2; D may be TRBD1 (5 bases). The CDR3 is 14 residues long. Germline-derived CDR1 and CDR2 are SGDLS and YYNGEE. V was shortened by 1 base and J by 4 bases, with 11 bases between the two germline ends. The CDR3 loop is CASSVLGRGYGYTF. The DNA of the CDR3 is TGTGCCAGCAGCGTATTGGGGCGAGGCTATGGCTACACCTTC.

The chain has TRBV5-4 and TRBJ1-5; the D gene is possibly TRBD1 (5 bases). Germline V gene data show CDR1 as SGHNT and CDR2 as YYREEE (reference sequence). The CDR3 consists of 14 residues. Trimming left V 0 bases short and J 5 bases short, with 9 bases between. CDR3 sequence reads: CASSLVGDYQPQHF. CDR3 nucleotide sequence: TGTGCCAGCAGCTTGGTAGGGGACTATCAGCCCCAGCATTTT.

This sequence joins TRBV19 and TRBJ1-3; no clear D. CDR3 size: 17 residues. CDR1 and CDR2 from the germline V gene are LNHDA and SQIVND (reference sequence). V lost 7 bases to trimming and J lost 0 bases, with 19 bases between them. CDR3 sequence reads: CASIGQLQVASGNTIYF. The DNA of the CDR3 is TGTGCCAGTATTGGCCAGCTCCAGGTTGCCTCTGGAAACACCATATATTTT.

The rearrangement joins TRBV6-4 to TRBJ1-1; D call uncertain. V gave up 6 bases and J gave up 1 base, with 6 bases separating them. This CDR3 spans 12 amino acids. The germline V gene has CDR1 MRHNA and CDR2 SNTAGT. CDR3 in amino acids: CASSSRNTEAFF. The DNA of the CDR3 is TGTGCCAGCAGCTCCAGGAACACTGAAGCTTTCTTT.

This rearrangement joins TRBV28 to TRBJ2-1; tentatively, D is TRBD1 (5 bases). The CDR3 runs 19 residues. The germline V gene encodes CDR1 MDHEN and CDR2 SYDVKM. V gave up 4 bases and J gave up 7 bases, with 29 bases separating them. The CDR3 DNA reads TGTGCCAGCAGTTCCCCAATAAAAACCACAGGCTCCCTCGGGAATGAGCAGTTCTTC. It is translated as CASSSPIKTTGSLGNEQFF. The whole variable domain, filled in from reference TRBV28 and TRBJ2-1, reads DVKVTQSSRYLVKRTGEKVFLECVQDMDHENMFWYRQDPGLGLRLIYFSYDVKMKEKGDIPEGYSVSREKKERFSLILESASTNQTSMYLCASSSPIKTTGSLGNEQFFGPGTRLTVL.

This chain joins TRBV30 and TRBJ1-6, with D possibly matching TRBD1 (5 bases). The length of the CDR3 is 13 residues. Germline V lookup: CDR1 GTSNPN, CDR2 SVGIG (reference sequence). Trimming removed 7 bases from V and 8 bases from J, with 15 bases in between. The CDR3 region has the DNA TGTGCCTCCTCGGGACTCGCGTATTCACCCCTCCACTTT. Translation gives CASSGLAYSPLHF.

This clone was counted only a few times. The V call is TRBV2, the J call TRBJ1-2, with 8 bases lining up with TRBD1. The CDR3 loop spans 13 amino acids. CDR1 SNHLY and CDR2 FYNNEI come from the germline V gene. V was pared by 5 bases and J by 8 bases, with 7 bases of the junction left unmatched. Written as DNA, the CDR3 is TGTGCCAGCAGTTTAGGACAGGGACGCGGCTACACCTTC. Protein: CASSLGQGRGYTF.

This clone was seen once. This sequence joins TRBV5-4 and TRBJ2-1, with TRBD1 matching over 7 bases. The CDR3 sequence is 16 residues long. Per the germline V gene, CDR1 is SGHNT and CDR2 is YYREEE (reference sequence). V trimming: 4 bases; J trimming: 5 bases; junction bases outside the gene matches: 12. The CDR3 coding sequence is TGTGCCAGCAGCCCTCTCCCCCCGGGACAGAACAATGAGCAGTTCTTC. The encoded protein is CASSPLPPGQNNEQFF.

This sequence joins TRBV10-3 and TRBJ2-7; D is unresolved. CDR3 size: 12 residues. Trimming stripped 2 bases from V and 4 bases from J, with 6 bases between. Looked up from germline, CDR1 is ENHRY and CDR2 is SYGVKD. For the CDR3, the DNA is TGTGCCATCAGTGAGGTTTCTTACGAGCAGTACTTC. It translates to CAISEVSYEQYF.

The gene calls are TRBV5-1 and TRBJ1-1; D call uncertain. Germline lookup yields CDR1 SGHRS and CDR2 YFSETQ. V lost 1 base, J lost 0 bases, and 7 bases lay in between. The CDR3 consists of 14 residues. CDR3 loop: CASSLFLLNTEAFF. CDR3 DNA: TGCGCCAGCAGCTTGTTCCTCTTGAACACTGAAGCTTTCTTT.

A few counts support this clone. The CDR3 DNA reads as TGCGCCAGCAGCCAAGCGGAGAATCAGCCCCAGCATTTT. Amino acid sequence: CASSQAENQPQHF. This chain joins TRBV4-1 and TRBJ1-5, with D uncertain. V dropped 1 base and J dropped 4 bases, with 5 bases sitting between them. CDR1 is MGHRA and CDR2 is YSYEKL in the germline V gene. The CDR3 extends over 13 amino acids.

This sequence joins TRBV7-2 and TRBJ2-7; maybe TRBD2 (5 bases). The V end lost 0 bases, the J end lost 5 bases, and 14 bases lay between the germline ends. CDR3 size: 15 residues. Germline V gene sequence: CDR1 SGHTA, CDR2 FQGNSA. The DNA of the CDR3 is TGTGCCAGCAGCTTAGCGAGAGGGTTGGCCAACGAGCAGTACTTC. Protein product: CASSLARGLANEQYF.

The CDR3 DNA reads TGTGCCAGCTCACCCCCCACAGGGTGGGCAACTAATGAAAAACTGTTTTTT. As protein: CASSPPTGWATNEKLFF. The chain recombines TRBV18 with TRBJ1-4, with D maybe TRBD1 (6 bases). Germline CDR1 KGHSH, CDR2 LQKENI. CDR3 length equals 17 residues. V was cut by 3 bases and J by 0 bases, with 14 bases left in between.

V gene TRBV9 combines with J gene TRBJ1-1; D unclear. The V end lost 4 bases, the J end lost 7 bases, and 17 bases lay between the germline ends. The germline V gene encodes CDR1 SGDLS and CDR2 YYNGEE. The CDR3 is 14 amino acids. CDR3 protein: CASSSRAQAGEAFF. CDR3 bases: TGTGCCAGCAGCTCCCGTGCCCAAGCTGGTGAAGCTTTCTTT.

The gene calls are TRBV11-2 and TRBJ2-7, with D tentatively TRBD1 (5 bases). The CDR3 contains 14 residues. Trimming took 1 base from V and 7 from J, leaving 14 bases between them. Germline CDR1 reads SGHAT; CDR2 reads FQNNGV. The CDR3 DNA follows: TGTGCCAGCAGCTTAGTGGGCAGGGTGGAAGAGCAGTACTTC. This sequence encodes CASSLVGRVEEQYF.

The chain has TRBV27 and TRBJ2-7; unclear D gene. The V gene lost 2 bases and the J gene lost 1 base, with 9 bases spanning the gap. Per the germline V gene, CDR1 is MNHEY and CDR2 is SMNVEV (reference sequence). The CDR3 consists of 14 residues. The CDR3 bases are TGTGCCAGCAGTTTAATGACTGATTCCTACGAGCAGTACTTC. Translated, it gives CASSLMTDSYEQYF.

The chain recombines TRBV4-1 with TRBJ2-5; 7 nucleotides match TRBD1. There are 14 residues in the CDR3. Trimming at V came to 3 bases and at J to 2 bases, leaving 3 bases not matched to a gene. Germline V gene data show CDR1 as MGHRA and CDR2 as YSYEKL. The CDR3 reads CASSQEQGQETQYF. CDR3 nucleotide sequence: TGCGCCAGCAGCCAGGAACAGGGGCAAGAGACCCAGTACTTC.

The V gene is TRBV5-1, the J gene TRBJ1-1; no firm D call. Germline CDR1 and CDR2: SGHRS and YFSETQ. V gave up 4 bases and J gave up 2 bases, with 18 bases separating them. The CDR3 loop spans 16 amino acids. The CDR3 nucleotides are TGCGCCAGCAGCCCTACCCGCCGGTTTGGTAACACTGAAGCTTTCTTT. It yields the protein CASSPTRRFGNTEAFF.

This clone appeared once. The DNA is left out, because the CDR3 cannot be placed on it with certainty; the CDR3 is given as TCRdb lists it. The CDR3 here is CASSTSRIIGGETQYF. V usage is TRBV2 and J usage is TRBJ2-5; the D segment call TRBD2 is taken from the table without a DNA check. Germline CDR1 and CDR2: SNHLY and FYNNEI. The length of the CDR3 is 16 amino acids, counting both ends.

This clone was seen more than once but under ten times. This sequence joins TRBV7-9 and TRBJ1-1; 9 nucleotides match TRBD1. The CDR3 contains 15 residues. Germline trimming cut 5 bases from V and 5 bases from J; bases unmatched to any gene: 9. The germline V gene encodes CDR1 SEHNR and CDR2 FQNEAQ (reference sequence). Here the CDR3 DNA reads TGTGCCAGCAGCACATACAGGGGGCTAAGGACTGAAGCTTTCTTT. Translated, it gives CASSTYRGLRTEAFF.

V gene TRBV19 combines with J gene TRBJ2-1; 15 bases line up with TRBD2. Trimming took 6 bases from V and 4 from J; bases not matched to a gene: 7. CDR1 is LNHDA and CDR2 is SQIVND in the germline V gene (reference sequence). The CDR3 totals 17 residues. CDR3 residues: CASSLRTSGGGYNEQFF. In nucleotides, the CDR3 is TGTGCCAGTAGCCTACGGACTAGCGGGGGGGGATACAATGAGCAGTTCTTC.

V is TRBV6-4 and J is TRBJ2-3; 12 bases are a match to TRBD2. The germline gives CDR1 MRHNA, CDR2 SNTAGT. J gave up 5 bases and V 6 bases, and 6 bases lay outside the gene matches. The CDR3 contains 15 residues. CDR3 coding DNA: TGTGCCAGCAGCGAACTAGCGGGGGGAAGAGATACGCAGTATTTT. This encodes CASSELAGGRDTQYF.

The CDR3 protein is CASSTPGQGVDTQYF. The CDR3 DNA reads as TGTGCCAGTAGTACCCCGGGACAGGGGGTGGATACGCAGTATTTT. The V call is TRBV19, the J call TRBJ2-3; 11 nucleotides match TRBD1. The CDR3 covers 15 residues. The J segment lost 6 bases and the V segment lost 4 bases, leaving 6 bases of the junction unmatched. Germline CDR1 reads LNHDA; CDR2 reads SQIVND (reference sequence).

The chain employs TRBV15 and TRBJ1-2, with a tentative D call TRBD1 (5 bases). This CDR3 has 18 amino acids. Between the trimmed V and J ends, which lost 3 bases and 3 bases, there was a span of 23 bases. Germline CDR1 is LNHNV and CDR2 is YYDKDF (reference sequence). Here the CDR3 reads CATSRDISRATLHYGYTF. The CDR3 coding sequence is TGTGCCACCAGCAGGGATATCTCCAGGGCCACCCTCCACTATGGCTACACCTTC.

The rearrangement uses TRBV5-4 and TRBJ1-4; 8 nucleotides match TRBD1. In germline, CDR1 is SGHNT, CDR2 YYREEE (reference sequence). Germline trimming cut 2 bases from V and 8 bases from J; bases unmatched to any gene: 8. CDR3 length equals 15 residues. CDR3 sequence (DNA): TGTGCCAGCAGCTTAAGTCAGGGGGCGAGAGAAAAACTGTTTTTT. This codes for CASSLSQGAREKLFF.

This chain uses TRBV19 with TRBJ1-1; D is possibly TRBD1 (6 bases). In germline, CDR1 is LNHDA, CDR2 SQIVND (reference sequence). This CDR3 has 14 amino acids. Trimming stripped 3 bases from V and 5 bases from J, with 13 bases between. CDR3: CASSMGERGTEAFF. The DNA for the CDR3 is TGTGCCAGTAGTATGGGGGAAAGGGGGACTGAAGCTTTCTTT.

The chain couples TRBV6-2 or TRBV6-3 to TRBJ2-2; the match to TRBD2 covers 13 bases. The CDR3 totals 16 residues. V was clipped by 2 bases and J by 7 bases; unmatched bases: 4. Germline V CDR1 and CDR2: MNHEY, SVGEGT. The CDR3 loop reads CASSYTSGGGGGELFF. In DNA form, the CDR3 reads TGTGCCAGCAGTTACACTAGCGGGGGGGGCGGCGGGGAGCTGTTTTTT.

This clone was seen once. J is TRBJ2-5 and V is TRBV6-2 or TRBV6-3; TRBD2 matches at 9 bases. J gave up 0 bases and V 0 bases, and 2 bases lay outside the gene matches. This CDR3 has 16 amino acids. Germline V gene data show CDR1 as MNHEY and CDR2 as SVGEGT. The CDR3 DNA follows: TGTGCCAGCAGTTACTCGCGGGGGGGATACCAAGAGACCCAGTACTTC. It encodes CASSYSRGGYQETQYF.

The chain is built from TRBV19 and TRBJ1-2; possibly TRBD1 for D (6 bases). Looked up from germline, CDR1 is LNHDA and CDR2 is SQIVND (reference sequence). Trimming pared 6 bases from V and 4 bases from J, leaving 15 bases between. CDR3 length: 14 residues. The DNA for the CDR3 is TGTGCCAGTAGGGTGGACAGTTTTAGCTATGGCTACACCTTC. Amino acids: CASRVDSFSYGYTF.

This clone has just one count. The chain uses TRBV10-3 and TRBJ1-5, with 8 bases lining up with TRBD1. The CDR3 loop spans 17 amino acids. The ends lost 0 bases at V and 7 bases at J; junction bases unmatched: 11. Germline V gene lookup returns CDR1 ENHRY and CDR2 SYGVKD. CDR3: CAISESAGQGSSQPQHF. The CDR3 nucleotides read TGTGCCATCAGTGAGTCCGCTGGACAGGGAAGCAGCCAGCCCCAGCATTTT.